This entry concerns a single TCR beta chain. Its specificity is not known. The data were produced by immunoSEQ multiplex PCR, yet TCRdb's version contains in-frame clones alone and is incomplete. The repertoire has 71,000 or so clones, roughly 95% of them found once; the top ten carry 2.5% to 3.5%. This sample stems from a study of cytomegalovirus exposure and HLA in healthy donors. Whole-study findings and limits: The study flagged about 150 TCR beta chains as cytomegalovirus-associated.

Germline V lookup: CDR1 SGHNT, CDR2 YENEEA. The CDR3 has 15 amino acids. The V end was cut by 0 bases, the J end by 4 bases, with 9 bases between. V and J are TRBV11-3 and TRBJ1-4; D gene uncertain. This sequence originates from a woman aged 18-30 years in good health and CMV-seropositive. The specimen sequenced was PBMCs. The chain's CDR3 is CASSLDGGFNEKLFF. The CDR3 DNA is TGTGCCAGCAGCTTAGATGGCGGATTTAATGAAAAACTGTTTTTT.